The 16 T cell receptor beta chains given below trace back to one sample, sequenced in a study of blood T cells in healthy people across ages. Using a J-beta primer mix together with a sample-barcoded 5' primer, a second PCR was run for roughly 7 to 11 cycles. TCRdb passed the 5' RACE reads through MiXCR, listing each CDR3 protein once. The sample shows about 1,400,000 distinct CDR3 sequences, 42% of them seen only once. Material for sequencing was blood. The source of these receptors is a woman aged 18 to 35 in good health.

The chain uses TRBV6-5 and TRBJ1-2, with a weak D call TRBD1 (5 bases). The germline CDR1 and CDR2 sequences are MNHEY and SVGAGI. The V gene lost 6 bases and the J gene lost 1 base, with 12 bases spanning the gap. This CDR3 spans 14 amino acids. CDR3 in amino acids: CASRLQGDNYGYTF. CDR3 nucleotide sequence: TGTGCCAGCAGACTCCAGGGAGATAACTATGGCTACACCTTC.

V usage is TRBV29-1 and J usage is TRBJ2-5; D is possibly TRBD1 (5 bases). The CDR3 spans 14 residues. V shed 5 bases and J shed 4 bases, with 17 bases lying between them. The germline V gene encodes CDR1 SQVTM and CDR2 ANQGSEA. CDR3 nucleotides: TGCAGCGTTCCGGTAGGGGCAGGGCTAGAGACCCAGTACTTC. The encoded protein is CSVPVGAGLETQYF. The full variable domain, completed using reference TRBV29-1 and TRBJ2-5, is SAVISQKPSRDICQRGTSLTIQCQVDSQVTMMFWYRQQPGQSLTLIATANQGSEATYESGFVIDKFPISRPNLTFSTLTVSNMSPEDSSIYLCSVPVGAGLETQYFGPGTRLLVL.

This chain uses TRBV6-5 with TRBJ2-7; 7 bases fit TRBD1. Germline CDR1 is MNHEY and CDR2 is SVGAGI. V lost 5 bases to trimming and J lost 6 bases; unmatched junction nucleotides: 7. CDR3 length equals 13 residues. The CDR3 nucleotides are TGTGCCAGCAGTGAGATACAGGGGACCGAGCAGTACTTC. It encodes CASSEIQGTEQYF.

This clonotype was picked up one time. V gene TRBV19 combines with J gene TRBJ2-5; perhaps TRBD2 as D (6 bases). The CDR3 loop spans 15 amino acids. Germline CDR1 LNHDA, CDR2 SQIVND (reference sequence). Deletions cut 8 bases from V and 11 bases from J, with 27 bases between. CDR3 DNA: TGTGCCAGTGGCGCCGGGACTCATTCGGGTAATGAGCAGTACTTC. As protein: CASGAGTHSGNEQYF.

The chain carries TRBV5-1 and TRBJ2-5, with 11 positions matching TRBD1. After removal of 0 bases from V and 5 bases from J, the junction contained 6 bases not matched to a gene. The germline V gene has CDR1 SGHRS and CDR2 YFSETQ. The CDR3 extends over 16 amino acids. The CDR3 DNA follows: TGCGCCAGCAGCTTGGGGACAGGGGGCCCCTTGGAGACCCAGTACTTC. It yields the protein CASSLGTGGPLETQYF.

The chain is built from TRBV4-2 and TRBJ2-1, with 7 bases that match TRBD2. After removal of 2 bases from V and 8 bases from J, the junction contained 12 bases not matched to a gene. Germline lookup yields CDR1 LGHNA and CDR2 YNFKEQ. CDR3 length: 16 residues. The CDR3: CASSQSSGQVVYEQFF. The CDR3 coding sequence is TGTGCCAGCAGCCAATCTAGCGGTCAGGTCGTCTATGAGCAGTTCTTC.

Only a few counts were recorded for this clonotype. The DNA of the CDR3 is TGCGCCAGCAGCCAAGATCCTCCTGTCTATGGCTACACCTTC. Protein product: CASSQDPPVYGYTF. This chain joins TRBV4-1 and TRBJ1-2; D call uncertain. The CDR3 is 14 residues long. Looked up from germline, CDR1 is MGHRA and CDR2 is YSYEKL. V shed 0 bases and J shed 4 bases, with 9 bases lying between them.

The rearrangement joins TRBV7-2 to TRBJ2-3, with 7 bases identical to TRBD2. The CDR3 contains 19 residues. Per the germline V gene, CDR1 is SGHTA and CDR2 is FQGNSA. Trimming at V came to 6 bases and at J to 9 bases, leaving 27 bases not matched to a gene. The CDR3, as DNA: TGTGCCAGCAGGCCCACCCTAGACGGTAGCGGGCGTCCGGTAATCACGCAGTATTTT. Its translation is CASRPTLDGSGRPVITQYF. Full variable domain (remainder filled in from reference TRBV7-2 and TRBJ2-3): GAGVSQSPSNKVTEKGKDVELRCDPISGHTALYWYRQSLGQGLEFLIYFQGNSAPDKSGLPSDRFSAERTGGSVSTLTIQRTQQEDSAVYLCASRPTLDGSGRPVITQYFGPGTRLTVL.

The chain links TRBV4-1 to TRBJ2-7; 12 nucleotides align to TRBD2. The CDR3 runs 16 residues. The germline V gene encodes CDR1 MGHRA and CDR2 YSYEKL. J gave up 3 bases and V 1 base, and 4 bases lay outside the gene matches. In DNA, the CDR3 is TGCGCCAGCAGCCAAGTCCCGGGACTAGCGGGCTACGAGCAGTACTTC. Protein product: CASSQVPGLAGYEQYF.

This clonotype was observed many times. The rearrangement links TRBV4-2 to TRBJ2-5; D is possibly TRBD1 or TRBD2 (6 bases each). V shed 0 bases and J shed 5 bases, with 13 bases lying between them. CDR1 LGHNA and CDR2 YNFKEQ come from the germline V gene. The CDR3 loop spans 15 amino acids. CDR3 region: CASSQDFRGLETQYF. The CDR3 coding sequence is TGTGCCAGCAGCCAAGATTTTCGGGGGCTCGAGACCCAGTACTTC.

In this sample, this clonotype turned up a few times. The chain carries TRBV10-3 and TRBJ2-7; no definite D call. This CDR3 spans 12 amino acids. Trimming took off 2 bases at V and 4 bases at J, with 6 bases between the two ends. Germline V gene lookup returns CDR1 ENHRY and CDR2 SYGVKD. CDR3 sequence (DNA): TGTGCCATCAGTGAGGACCTGTACGAGCAGTACTTC. Its translation: CAISEDLYEQYF.

In its sample, this clonotype was seen a few times. V gene TRBV6-1 combines with J gene TRBJ2-5; TRBD1 matches at 8 bases. This CDR3 has 17 residues. Germline CDR1 MNHNS, CDR2 SASEGT. V trimming: 0 bases; J trimming: 1 base; junction bases outside the gene matches: 7. The CDR3 DNA sequence: TGTGCCAGCAGTGAAGCGTTCGGGACAGGCGGCCAAGAGACCCAGTACTTC. It codes for CASSEAFGTGGQETQYF.

The V call is TRBV7-3, the J call TRBJ2-3; D is possibly TRBD1 (6 bases). The V end was cut by 5 bases, the J end by 2 bases, with 14 bases between. The germline V gene has CDR1 SGHTA and CDR2 FQGTGA. The CDR3 runs 15 residues. The CDR3 nucleotides read TGTGCCAGCAGCCCACAGGGACGGAACACAGATACGCAGTATTTT. Encoded protein: CASSPQGRNTDTQYF.

This clonotype was seen repeatedly, ten times or more. A read error may explain this, as a much larger clone is one base away. The rearrangement joins TRBV12-3 or TRBV12-4 to TRBJ2-7, with no clear D. This CDR3 has 11 residues. V shed 4 bases and J shed 5 bases, with 6 bases lying between them. CDR3 sequence reads: CASSSAHEQYF. As DNA, the CDR3 is TGTGCCAGCAGTTCTGCCCACGAGCAGTACTTC.

A word on this clonotype: A much larger clonotype is one base distant, so this may be a read error. V usage is TRBV4-1 and J usage is TRBJ2-3, with D unresolved. V lost 7 bases and J 2 bases, leaving 13 bases between the germline ends. This CDR3 is built from 14 residues. The germline V gene encodes CDR1 MGHRA and CDR2 YSYEKL. The CDR3 DNA sequence: TGCGCCAGCAACGAGCTAAGGACCACAGATACGCAGTATTTT. It is translated as CASNELRTTDTQYF.

The rearrangement uses TRBV6-1 and TRBJ2-7; 7 bases line up with TRBD2. The CDR3 has 15 amino acids. V lost 3 bases to trimming and J lost 0 bases; unmatched junction nucleotides: 5. The germline V gene encodes CDR1 MNHNS and CDR2 SASEGT. Here the CDR3 DNA reads TGTGCCAGCAGTGAGGCTAGCGGCCGCTCCTACGAGCAGTACTTC. This sequence encodes CASSEASGRSYEQYF.